This T cell receptor (beta chain) was identified during a study of T cell repertoires in cytomegalovirus infection. Findings and caveats of the study: CMV-specific TCR beta clonotypes restricted by HLA-C dominated the ex vivo response.

This clonotype was counted many times. The antigen is not known. TCRdb re-called the reads with MiXCR, one entry per CDR3 protein. Counted here are 400,000 or so distinct CDR3 sequences, roughly 30% occurring once; the ten biggest clones make up roughly 13%. The CDR3 length is 16 residues. Germline CDR1 MDHEN, CDR2 SYDVKM. V was cut by 3 bases and J by 4 bases, with 18 bases left in between. The sample consisted of PBMCs. This chain uses TRBV28 with TRBJ2-5; D is possibly TRBD2 (5 bases). The receptor was isolated from a human donor in good health (CMV status not recorded). Some clones in this sample may be carry-over from other donors' samples. CDR3 loop: CASSLIVLTGVETQYF. CDR3 coding DNA: TGTGCCAGCAGTTTGATCGTTCTTACCGGGGTAGAGACCCAGTACTTC.